This T cell receptor (beta chain) was found in a study of lymphopenia after photon versus proton radiotherapy. Study-wide results and limits: In patients who died, overall survival fell as post-nadir TCR diversity dropped more. After lymphocyte nadir, photon-treated repertoires showed oligoclonal expansion, especially CD8+ Temra.

This clone has just one count. Its antigen is still unknown. Germline V gene sequence: CDR1 SGHTA, CDR2 FQGTGA. The germline V and J ends were trimmed by 3 bases and 0 bases, with 8 bases remaining between them. CDR3 length: 14 residues. The repertoire was sequenced with immunoSEQ multiplex PCR; TCRdb's copy has only in-frame clones and lacks some. The table has about 35,000 clones, around nine tenths seen once; the top ten hold around 15%. The sample in question was peripheral blood, obtained from a patient treated with photon-based radiotherapy. The rearrangement uses TRBV7-3 and TRBJ1-1; D uncertain. The receptor was isolated from a man aged 55 to 70 with cholangiocarcinoma. The DNA for the CDR3 is TGTGCCAGCAGCTTCTCTGGCATGAACACTGAAGCTTTCTTT. As protein: CASSFSGMNTEAFF.